The text below deals with one TCR beta chain. The table came from immunoSEQ multiplex PCR; TCRdb's copy has only in-frame clones and leaves some out. Among around 310,000 clones, 70% to 90% were seen once, and the ten largest hold approximately 13%. The data originate from a study of blood T cell repertoires in COVID-19. The V and J ends lost 7 bases and 4 bases, in that order; junction bases with no gene match: 10. This CDR3 contains 15 residues. The germline V gene encodes CDR1 MDHEN and CDR2 SYDVKM. This chain joins TRBV28 and TRBJ2-1; 7 nucleotides align to TRBD1. Sequencing used peripheral blood. The origin of this receptor is a woman aged 60-75 years with acute or convalescent COVID-19. The CDR3 DNA follows: TGTGCCAGCAACCTACAGGGGATGACTTACAATGAGCAGTTCTTC. Amino acid sequence: CASNLQGMTYNEQFF.